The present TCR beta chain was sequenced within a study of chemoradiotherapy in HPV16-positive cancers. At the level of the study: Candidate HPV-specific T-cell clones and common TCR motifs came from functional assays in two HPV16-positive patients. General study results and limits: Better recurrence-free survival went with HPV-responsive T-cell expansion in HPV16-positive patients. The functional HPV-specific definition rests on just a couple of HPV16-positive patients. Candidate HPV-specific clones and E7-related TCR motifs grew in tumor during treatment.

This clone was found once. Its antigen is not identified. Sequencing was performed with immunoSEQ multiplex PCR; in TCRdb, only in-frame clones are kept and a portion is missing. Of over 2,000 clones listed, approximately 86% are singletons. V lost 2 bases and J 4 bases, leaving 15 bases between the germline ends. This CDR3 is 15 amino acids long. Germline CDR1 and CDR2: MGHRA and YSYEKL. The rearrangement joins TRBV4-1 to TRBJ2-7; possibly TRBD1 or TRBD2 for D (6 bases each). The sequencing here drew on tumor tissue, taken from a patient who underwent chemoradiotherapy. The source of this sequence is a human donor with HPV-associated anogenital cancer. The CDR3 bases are TGCGCCAGCAGCCAATCGCCCGCGGGGACATACGAGCAGTACTTC. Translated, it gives CASSQSPAGTYEQYF.